The 21 T cell receptor beta chains presented below share a single source sample, sequenced in a study of blood T cell repertoires in COVID-19. Clones were sequenced by immunoSEQ multiplex PCR, and TCRdb holds only the in-frame ones, with some missing. The data contain 100,000 to 150,000 clones, approximately 80% of them seen just once; the ten biggest clones take up 3.5% to 4%. Sequenced: peripheral blood. These receptors all stem from a woman in her forties or fifties with acute or convalescent COVID-19.

The V and J genes are TRBV28 and TRBJ2-2; TRBD2 might be the D (5 bases). V was clipped by 6 bases and J by 7 bases, with 15 bases between them. The CDR3 has 14 residues. Per germline, CDR1 MDHEN and CDR2 SYDVKM. The CDR3 here is CASSPVWEHGELFF. The DNA for the CDR3 is TGTGCCAGCAGCCCCGTTTGGGAGCACGGGGAGCTGTTTTTT.

V gene TRBV5-1 combines with J gene TRBJ2-3, with D possibly being TRBD2 (5 bases). The ends were cut back, 0 bases at V and 2 bases at J, with 13 bases in the middle. CDR1 and CDR2 from the germline V gene are SGHRS and YFSETQ. This CDR3 has 16 residues. The CDR3, as DNA: TGCGCCAGCAGCTTGGCGGGAAAAGGCCTCACAGATACGCAGTATTTT. This encodes CASSLAGKGLTDTQYF.

J is TRBJ2-1 and V is TRBV7-3, with 10 bases identical to TRBD2. Germline V gives CDR1 SGHTA, CDR2 FQGTGA. This CDR3 has 17 residues. V lost 6 bases, J lost 8 bases, and 16 bases stayed unmatched. The CDR3 bases are TGTGCCAGCAGTCCCGTCTCGGCGCTAGCGGGAGTGTATGAGCAGTTCTTC. Translated, it gives CASSPVSALAGVYEQFF.

This chain uses TRBV7-9 with TRBJ2-4, with D unresolved. The CDR3 totals 13 residues. Germline lookup yields CDR1 SEHNR and CDR2 FQNEAQ (reference sequence). Deletions cut 1 base from V and 5 bases from J, with 6 bases between. The CDR3 reads CASSLGVQNIQYF. CDR3 sequence (DNA): TGTGCCAGCAGCTTAGGAGTCCAAAACATTCAGTACTTC. Based on the CDR3 plus reference TRBV7-9 and TRBJ2-4, the full variable domain is DTGVSQNPRHKITKRGQNVTFRCDPISEHNRLYWYRQTLGQGPEFLTYFQNEAQLEKSRLLSDRFSAERPKGSFSTLEIQRTEQGDSAMYLCASSLGVQNIQYFGAGTRLSVL.

The V and J genes are TRBV5-5 and TRBJ1-1; a possible D gene is TRBD1 (6 bases). The germline gives CDR1 SGHKS, CDR2 YYEKEE (reference sequence). This CDR3 has 14 residues. V was trimmed by 4 bases and J by 4 bases, leaving 14 bases between them. CDR3 in DNA: TGTGCCAGCAGCAAGCGGACAGAAGGCACTGAAGCTTTCTTT. This codes for CASSKRTEGTEAFF.

This clone was observed a single time. The chain couples TRBV18 to TRBJ1-4; a weak D match, TRBD1 (5 bases). V was trimmed by 1 base and J by 5 bases, leaving 14 bases between them. Germline CDR1 KGHSH, CDR2 LQKENI. This CDR3 has 16 amino acids. The CDR3 region has the DNA TGTGCCAGCTCACCACGTCCGCCAGGGATGAATGAAAAACTGTTTTTT. It is translated as CASSPRPPGMNEKLFF.

The chain couples TRBV4-2 to TRBJ2-5, with unresolved D. The CDR3 extends over 14 amino acids. The germline V gene encodes CDR1 LGHNA and CDR2 YNFKEQ. Trimming left V 1 base short and J 7 bases short, with 13 bases between. CDR3 protein: CASSQGTAHGTQYF. Written as DNA, the CDR3 is TGTGCCAGCAGCCAAGGAACTGCCCATGGGACCCAGTACTTC.

The chain has TRBV27 and TRBJ1-5; D is undetermined. In germline, CDR1 is MNHEY, CDR2 SMNVEV (reference sequence). The CDR3 runs 14 residues. V was cut by 6 bases and J by 7 bases, with 16 bases left in between. The DNA of the CDR3 is TGTGCCAGCAGCCCAGCACAGATCCTGCAGCCCCAGCATTTT. Encoded protein: CASSPAQILQPQHF.

The chain uses TRBV5-1 and TRBJ1-4, with D possibly matching TRBD1 (6 bases). Germline CDR1 reads SGHRS; CDR2 reads YFSETQ. The length of the CDR3 is 14 residues. Trimming removed 0 bases from V and 9 bases from J, with 12 bases in between. The CDR3 DNA is TGCGCCAGCAGCTTGGCACCTACAGGGAAAAAACTGTTTTTT. Its protein product is CASSLAPTGKKLFF. Full variable domain (outside the CDR3, taken from reference TRBV5-1 and TRBJ1-4): KAGVTQTPRYLIKTRGQQVTLSCSPISGHRSVSWYQQTPGQGLQFLFEYFSETQRNKGNFPGRFSGRQFSNSRSEMNVSTLELGDSALYLCASSLAPTGKKLFFGSGTQLSVL.

The chain is built from TRBV7-3 and TRBJ1-1; D remains ambiguous. CDR3 length: 13 amino acids. Trimming took 2 bases from V and 3 from J, leaving 7 bases between them. Germline-derived CDR1 and CDR2 are SGHTA and FQGTGA. The CDR3 loop reads CASSLDKYTEAFF. In nucleotides, the CDR3 is TGTGCCAGCAGCTTAGACAAGTACACTGAAGCTTTCTTT.

In its sample, this clone was seen a few times. The V gene is TRBV3-1 (or the pseudogene TRBV3-2), the J gene TRBJ1-4; D is unresolved. CDR1 and CDR2 from the germline V gene are LGHDT and YNNKEL (reference sequence). This CDR3 contains 14 residues. Trimming stripped 3 bases from V and 8 bases from J, with 13 bases between. CDR3 protein: CASSQLAGREKLFF. CDR3 coding DNA: TGTGCCAGCAGCCAGTTGGCGGGCCGGGAAAAACTGTTTTTT.

The genes are TRBV2 and TRBJ2-1; maybe TRBD2 (5 bases). Germline V gene sequence: CDR1 SNHLY, CDR2 FYNNEI. The CDR3 runs to 12 residues. Trimming pared 0 bases from V and 15 bases from J, leaving 12 bases between. The CDR3 sequence is CASSEAGRGGFF. CDR3 DNA sequence: TGTGCCAGCAGTGAAGCAGGTCGGGGTGGGTTCTTC.

The rearrangement joins TRBV6-5 to TRBJ2-3, with TRBD2 identical over 7 bases. The V segment lost 6 bases and the J segment 6 bases; nucleotides outside the gene matches: 6. There are 13 residues in the CDR3. CDR1 and CDR2 from the germline V gene are MNHEY and SVGAGI. The CDR3 loop is CASSRGSFDTQYF. For the CDR3, the DNA is TGTGCCAGCAGCCGCGGGAGTTTTGATACGCAGTATTTT.

The chain has TRBV7-6 and TRBJ2-3; 12 bases are a match to TRBD2. This CDR3 comprises 14 residues. From germline, CDR1 is SGHVS and CDR2 FNYEAQ. The trim removed 5 bases at V and 5 bases at J, leaving 2 bases unmatched. The CDR3 bases are TGTGCCAGCAGCGTGGGACTAGCGGGAGATACGCAGTATTTT. Its translation: CASSVGLAGDTQYF.

J is TRBJ2-1 and V is TRBV29-1; the match to TRBD2 covers 10 bases. Germline CDR1 reads SQVTM; CDR2 reads ANQGSEA. V lost 7 bases to trimming and J lost 5 bases; unmatched junction nucleotides: 2. CDR3 size: 12 residues. CDR3 nucleotide sequence: TGCAGCGCCGGACTAGCGGACAATGAGCAGTTCTTC. Encoded protein: CSAGLADNEQFF.

The CDR3: CASSQSGQGWTEAFF. The CDR3 DNA is TGTGCCAGCAGCCAATCAGGACAGGGGTGGACTGAAGCTTTCTTT. J is TRBJ1-1 and V is TRBV14; TRBD1 matches at 9 bases. This CDR3 region has 15 residues. V dropped 2 bases and J dropped 5; count of bases not matched to a gene: 6. The germline CDR1 and CDR2 sequences are SGHDN and FVKESK. Based on the CDR3 plus reference TRBV14 and TRBJ1-1, the full variable domain is EAGVTQFPSHSVIEKGQTVTLRCDPISGHDNLYWYRRVMGKEIKFLLHFVKESKQDESGMPNNRFLAERTGGTYSTLKVQPAELEDSGVYFCASSQSGQGWTEAFFGQGTRLTVV.

V gene TRBV7-9 combines with J gene TRBJ1-1; TRBD1 matches at 10 bases. Germline values: CDR1 SEHNR, CDR2 FQNEAQ (reference sequence). CDR3 length equals 17 residues. Trimming at V came to 5 bases and at J to 5 bases, leaving 14 bases not matched to a gene. CDR3 nucleotides: TGTGCCAGCAGCAAAGGAGTGGACAGGGGGTATCAAACTGAAGCTTTCTTT. It is translated as CASSKGVDRGYQTEAFF.

This chain connects TRBV6-5 to TRBJ2-1; possible D gene TRBD1, 6 bases. The ends were cut back, 6 bases at V and 1 base at J, with 7 bases in the middle. CDR1 MNHEY and CDR2 SVGAGI come from the germline V gene. This CDR3 has 13 residues. CDR3 DNA sequence: TGTGCCAGCAGACAGGGTTCCTACAATGAGCAGTTCTTC. This codes for CASRQGSYNEQFF.

The chain joins TRBV2 to TRBJ1-2; 8 bases line up with TRBD1. The CDR3 has 13 residues. The V and J ends lost 4 bases and 6 bases, in that order; junction bases with no gene match: 4. Germline CDR1 reads SNHLY; CDR2 reads FYNNEI. Here the CDR3 reads CASSVGRGHGYTF. For the CDR3, the DNA is TGTGCCAGCAGTGTGGGCAGGGGGCATGGCTACACCTTC. Combining the CDR3 with reference TRBV2 and TRBJ1-2 gives the whole variable domain EPEVTQTPSHQVTQMGQEVILRCVPISNHLYFYWYRQILGQKVEFLVSFYNNEISEKSEIFDDQFSVERPDGSNFTLKIRSTKLEDSAMYFCASSVGRGHGYTFGSGTRLTVV.

This clone was counted once. V usage is TRBV9 and J usage is TRBJ1-2, with D perhaps matching TRBD1 (5 bases). V was pared by 2 bases and J by 8 bases, with 19 bases between. The germline gives CDR1 SGDLS, CDR2 YYNGEE. The CDR3 extends over 15 amino acids. Here the CDR3 DNA reads TGTGCCAGCAGCGTGACCCCCCAGGGATCGGACGGCTACACCTTC. Translating it yields CASSVTPQGSDGYTF.

The chain carries TRBV6-5 and TRBJ1-1; tentative D call: TRBD1 (6 bases). The CDR3 has 15 amino acids. The V gene lost 5 bases and the J gene lost 5 bases, with 18 bases spanning the gap. The germline V gene encodes CDR1 MNHEY and CDR2 SVGAGI. In DNA, the CDR3 is TGTGCCAGCAGTCAGACCTGGGGGGGCGATACTGAAGCTTTCTTT. Its protein product is CASSQTWGGDTEAFF.